The text below deals with one T cell receptor (beta chain). Libraries were prepared by immunoSEQ multiplex PCR; TCRdb keeps only in-frame clonotypes and omits some of them. This table holds fewer than 55,000 clones, around 86% found once. The data stem from a study of blood T cell repertoires in COVID-19. About the study: The cDNA or gDNA used as material had been derived from T cells, B-cell-depleted T cells, or PBMCs.

V lost 4 bases, J lost 4 bases, and 5 bases stayed unmatched. CDR3 length: 15 amino acids. The germline CDR1 and CDR2 sequences are SGHRS and YFSETQ. Sequenced input: peripheral blood. This receptor was identified in a woman of 80 years or more with COVID-19, enrolled during active disease. The chain links TRBV5-1 to TRBJ2-3; 11 bases line up with TRBD2. The CDR3 nucleotides read TGCGCCAGCAGCCGCACTAGCGGGAGCTCAGATACGCAGTATTTT. This translates into CASSRTSGSSDTQYF.